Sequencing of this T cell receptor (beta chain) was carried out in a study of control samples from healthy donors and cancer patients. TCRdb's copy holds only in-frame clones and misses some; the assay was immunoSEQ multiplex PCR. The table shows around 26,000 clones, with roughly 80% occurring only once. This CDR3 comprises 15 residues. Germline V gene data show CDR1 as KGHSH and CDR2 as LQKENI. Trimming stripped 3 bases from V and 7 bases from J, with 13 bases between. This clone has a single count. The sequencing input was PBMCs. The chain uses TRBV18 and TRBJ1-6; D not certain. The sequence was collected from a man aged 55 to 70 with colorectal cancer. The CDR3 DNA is TGTGCCAGCTCACCTTTCGACGTACCGAATTCACCCCTCCACTTT. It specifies CASSPFDVPNSPLHF.